This T cell receptor beta chain was identified in a study of CD8 T cells in Susac syndrome. Across the whole study: Sequenced Susac syndrome patients included 5 or 6 with clinically active disease and roughly eight in remission. Study results and limitations: In Susac syndrome, the CD4+ T cell repertoires did not show clonal expansion.

Worth noting for this clonotype: Its antigen is undetermined.

The authors carried out high-throughput sequencing of TCR beta. They applied it to CD8+ and CD4+ T cells obtained from blood. The CDR3 length is 15 residues. The V gene's germline CDR1 is SGHVS and CDR2 FNYEAQ. The ends lost 3 bases at V and 7 bases at J; junction bases unmatched: 3. RNA amounts of 0.5 to 1 ug underwent reverse transcription with random hexamers. An immunoSEQ multiplex PCR amplified TCR beta CDR3 over 54 Vbeta and 13 Jbeta. TCRdb reprocessed the immunoSEQ multiplex PCR reads via MiXCR and lists one record per CDR3 protein. In the table there are 170,000 or so distinct CDR3 sequences, about 96% of which are singletons.

The sequenced sample consisted of CD4+ T cells from PBMCs. The chain recombines TRBV7-6 with TRBJ2-1, with 13 bases identical to TRBD2. This receptor was identified in a human donor with Susac syndrome. DNA of the CDR3: TGTGCCAGCAGCTTGGGACTAGCGGGACATAATGAGCAGTTCTTC. Protein product: CASSLGLAGHNEQFF.